The 4 T cell receptor beta chains below come from one sample, sequenced in a study of CD8 T cells in ankylosing spondylitis. TCRdb independently ran MiXCR on the 5' RACE reads; one entry per CDR3 protein. The sample has hundreds of thousands of distinct CDR3 sequences; around 25% are singletons. The sequencing input was blood, either unsorted or a sorted T cell fraction (not recorded which). All receptors derive from a male donor with ankylosing spondylitis or in good health (not recorded which).

The chain combines TRBV6-2 or TRBV6-3 with TRBJ2-4; 9 positions match TRBD1. The CDR3 consists of 14 residues. V was clipped by 6 bases and J by 5 bases; unmatched bases: 5. The germline V gene has CDR1 MNHEY and CDR2 SVGEGT. The CDR3 bases are TGTGCCAGCAGGAGAACAGGGGGCGAAAACATTCAGTACTTC. Its translation is CASRRTGGENIQYF.

This clonotype was detected ten times or more. The chain has TRBV3-1 and TRBJ2-7, with TRBD1 matching 10 bases. The CDR3 is made up of 12 amino acids. Germline CDR1 and CDR2: LGHDT and YNNKEL (reference sequence). J gave up 3 bases and V 10 bases, and 3 bases lay outside the gene matches. CDR3 residues: CATTGGGYEQYF. The CDR3 region has the DNA TGTGCCACGACAGGGGGCGGCTACGAGCAGTACTTC.

V gene TRBV10-3 combines with J gene TRBJ2-5; 7 nucleotides match TRBD1. The CDR3 covers 12 residues. The J segment lost 5 bases and the V segment lost 6 bases, leaving 3 bases of the junction unmatched. Per the germline V gene, CDR1 is ENHRY and CDR2 is SYGVKD. The CDR3 DNA is TGTGCCATCAGCATGGACAGGGAGACCCAGTACTTC. Translating gives CAISMDRETQYF.

Many counts were recorded for this clonotype. V usage is TRBV30 and J usage is TRBJ2-3, with 10 bases aligning to TRBD2. The V segment lost 4 bases and the J segment 2 bases; nucleotides outside the gene matches: 6. CDR1 and CDR2 from the germline V gene are GTSNPN and SVGIG (reference sequence). The CDR3 extends over 15 amino acids. CDR3 sequence reads: CAWTSGSPHTDTQYF. CDR3 in DNA: TGTGCCTGGACTAGCGGGAGCCCCCACACAGATACGCAGTATTTT. The whole variable domain, filled in from reference TRBV30 and TRBJ2-3, reads SQTIHQWPATLVQPVGSPLSLECTVEGTSNPNLYWYRQAAGRGLQLLFYSVGIGQISSEVPQNLSASRPQDRQFILSSKKLLLSDSGFYLCAWTSGSPHTDTQYFGPGTRLTVL.